Sequencing of this TCR beta chain was carried out in a study of blood T cell repertoires in COVID-19. The overall study: Some COVID-19 samples were acute and others convalescent; all came from the United States, Italy and Spain. In each case, the material was cDNA or gDNA derived from T cells, B-cell-depleted T cells, or PBMCs.

As handled by the study authors: Reference gene primer amplification gave estimated nucleated cell counts. Assay used: immunoSEQ multiplex PCR; TCRdb lists only in-frame clones, some missing. V and J calls and clone size are given by that table; D and trimming were obtained from the DNA. Counted here are approximately 110,000 clones, 85% to 90% occurring once; the ten biggest clones make up around 32%. This receptor was obtained from a woman over 75 with acute or convalescent COVID-19. The material sequenced was peripheral blood.

CDR3 amino acids: CASSRIRDRGKSGYTF. The CDR3, as DNA: TGTGCCAGCAGCCGAATCCGGGACAGGGGAAAAAGTGGCTACACCTTC. The rearrangement joins TRBV7-8 to TRBJ1-2, with 10 nucleotides matching TRBD1. Germline-derived CDR1 and CDR2 are SGHVS and FQNEAQ. The CDR3 runs to 16 residues. Trimming took 5 bases from V and 7 from J; bases not matched to a gene: 13.